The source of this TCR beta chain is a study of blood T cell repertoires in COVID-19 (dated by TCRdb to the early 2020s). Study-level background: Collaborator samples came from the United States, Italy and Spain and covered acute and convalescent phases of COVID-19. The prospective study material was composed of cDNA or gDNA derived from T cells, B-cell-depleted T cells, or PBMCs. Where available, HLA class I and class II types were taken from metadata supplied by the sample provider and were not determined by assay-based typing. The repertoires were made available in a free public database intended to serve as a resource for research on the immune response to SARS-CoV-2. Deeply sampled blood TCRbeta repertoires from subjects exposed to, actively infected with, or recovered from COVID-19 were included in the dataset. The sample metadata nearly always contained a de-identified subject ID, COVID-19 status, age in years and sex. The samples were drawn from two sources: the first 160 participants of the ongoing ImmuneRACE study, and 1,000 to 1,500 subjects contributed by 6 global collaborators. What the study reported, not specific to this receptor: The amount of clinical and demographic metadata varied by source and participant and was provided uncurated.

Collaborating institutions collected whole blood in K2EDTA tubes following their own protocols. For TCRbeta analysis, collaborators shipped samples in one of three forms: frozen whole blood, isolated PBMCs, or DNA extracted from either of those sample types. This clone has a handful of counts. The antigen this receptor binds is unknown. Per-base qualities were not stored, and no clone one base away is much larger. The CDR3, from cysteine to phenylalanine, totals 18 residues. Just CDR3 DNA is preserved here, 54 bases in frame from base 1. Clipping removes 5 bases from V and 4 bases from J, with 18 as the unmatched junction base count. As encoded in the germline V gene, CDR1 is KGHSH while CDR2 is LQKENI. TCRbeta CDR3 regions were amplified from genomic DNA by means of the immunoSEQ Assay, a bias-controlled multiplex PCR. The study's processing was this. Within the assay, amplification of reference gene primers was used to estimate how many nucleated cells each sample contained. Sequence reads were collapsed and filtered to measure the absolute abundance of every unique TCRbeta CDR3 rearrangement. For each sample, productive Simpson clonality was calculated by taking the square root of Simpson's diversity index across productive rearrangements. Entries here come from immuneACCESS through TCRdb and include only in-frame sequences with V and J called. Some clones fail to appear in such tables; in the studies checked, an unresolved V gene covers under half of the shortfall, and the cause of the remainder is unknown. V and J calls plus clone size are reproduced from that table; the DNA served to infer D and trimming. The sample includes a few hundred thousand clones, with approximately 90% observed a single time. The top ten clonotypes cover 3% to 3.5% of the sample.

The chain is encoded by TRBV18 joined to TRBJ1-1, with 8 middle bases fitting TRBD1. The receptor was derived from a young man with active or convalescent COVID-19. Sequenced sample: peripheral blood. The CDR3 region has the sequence CASSARERQGSRTTEAFF. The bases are TGTGCCAGCTCAGCGCGCGAGAGACAGGGGTCGAGGACCACTGAAGCTTTCTTT.